Listed below are T cell receptor beta chains from one sample, sequenced in a study of human T cells and chemical hapten exposure. TCRdb ran MiXCR on the RACE reads and lists one entry per CDR3 protein. Of over 95,000 distinct CDR3 sequences listed, under 15% are singletons. Material: whole blood, obtained in connection with sensitization to the hapten diphenylcyclopropenone (DPC). These receptors all stem from a woman between 40 and 50 years old with alopecia areata. Some clones in this sample may be carry-over from other donors' samples. CDR3s include the opening cysteine and the closing phenylalanine or tryptophan. D genes are given only for firm matches. Not all rows give a size; the values are once, few, many and, for expanded clones, a class.

J gene	V gene	D gene	clone size	CDR3 protein	CDR3 DNA
TRBJ2-7	TRBV9	-	-	CASSPRRQSYEQYF	TGTGCCAGCAGCCCGAGGAGGCAGTCCTACGAGCAGTACTTC
TRBJ2-2	TRBV11-2	TRBD2	many	CASTFWEGTGELFF	TGTGCCAGCACTTTCTGGGAGGGGACCGGGGAGCTGTTTTTT
TRBJ2-3	TRBV12-2	-	few	CASHPGTSLDTQYF	TGTGCAAGTCACCCCGGGACCTCGCTAGATACGCAGTATTTT
TRBJ2-1	TRBV7-9	-	many	CASSLLASSEQFF	TGTGCCAGCAGCTTACTAGCGTCGAGTGAGCAGTTCTTC
TRBJ2-1	TRBV20-1	TRBD1	many	CSAPTGESSYNEQFF	TGCAGTGCGCCCACAGGGGAGAGCTCCTACAATGAGCAGTTCTTC
TRBJ2-3	TRBV11-3	TRBD2	few	CASSFGASGVTDTQYF	TGTGCCAGCAGCTTTGGGGCTAGCGGTGTCACAGATACGCAGTATTTT
TRBJ2-2	TRBV6-4	-	few	CASSDSGGMDTGELFF	TGTGCCAGCAGTGACTCGGGCGGCATGGACACCGGGGAGCTGTTTTTT
TRBJ2-3	TRBV7-8	-	few	CASSPQGQGDTQYF	TGTGCCAGCAGCCCCCAGGGGCAGGGAGATACGCAGTATTTT
TRBJ2-5	TRBV21-1	-	-	CASSKVRTALETQYF	TGTGCCAGCAGCAAAGTTAGAACAGCTCTAGAGACCCAGTACTTC
TRBJ2-7	TRBV4-1	-	-	CASSPSMGNPYEQYF	TGCGCCAGCAGCCCGTCGATGGGGAATCCCTACGAGCAGTACTTC
TRBJ2-3	TRBV29-1	TRBD2	-	CSVGLDGDTQYF	TGCAGCGTCGGACTAGATGGGGATACGCAGTATTTT
TRBJ1-2	TRBV6-1	-	-	CASSDGNNYGYTF	TGTGCCAGCAGTGACGGGAATAACTATGGCTACACCTTC
TRBJ2-2	TRBV7-6	-	few	CASSPLRGSRELFF	TGTGCCAGCAGCCCCCTTCGAGGGAGTCGGGAGCTGTTTTTT
TRBJ1-2	TRBV2	-	few	CASSVNRNFRGYTF	TGTGCCAGCAGTGTAAATCGGAATTTTCGTGGCTACACCTTC
TRBJ2-4	TRBV7-2	-	many	CASSLTAIAKNIQYF	TGTGCCAGCAGCTTGACAGCCATAGCCAAAAACATTCAGTACTTC
TRBJ2-3	TRBV28	TRBD1	few	CASSPDRGHPRLVTQYF	TGTGCCAGCAGTCCCGACAGGGGCCACCCTAGGCTGGTCACGCAGTATTTT
TRBJ2-3	TRBV19	TRBD2	few	CASSMSLAGGSGTQYF	TGTGCCAGTAGTATGAGTCTAGCGGGAGGGTCCGGTACGCAGTATTTT
TRBJ1-4	TRBV18	TRBD1	-	CASSRDSEKLFF	TGTGCCAGCTCACGGGACAGTGAAAAACTGTTTTTT
TRBJ2-2	TRBV5-1	-	-	CASSLEGLSAGELFF	TGCGCCAGCAGCTTGGAAGGGTTAAGCGCCGGGGAGCTGTTTTTT
TRBJ2-3	TRBV12-3/TRBV12-4	-	-	CASSFSTQYF	TGTGCCAGCAGTTTTAGTACGCAGTATTTT
TRBJ2-1	TRBV7-8	TRBD2	few	CASSPPPGLAVDEQFF	TGTGCCAGCAGCCCCCCCCCGGGACTAGCAGTTGATGAGCAGTTCTTC
TRBJ1-5	TRBV27	-	many	CASSLQGTDQPQHF	TGTGCCAGCAGTTTACAGGGCACCGATCAGCCCCAGCATTTT
TRBJ2-7	TRBV7-3	-	few	CASSVLRSGQYF	TGTGCCAGCAGCGTTCTCAGGAGCGGGCAGTACTTC
TRBJ1-1	TRBV20-1	-	few	CSNPGTEAFF	TGCAGTAACCCGGGGACTGAAGCTTTCTTT
TRBJ2-1	TRBV6-1	TRBD2	few	CASKGLAYNEQFF	TGTGCCAGTAAGGGACTAGCGTACAATGAGCAGTTCTTC
TRBJ2-7	TRBV10-3	TRBD2	many	CAISESAGEYEQYF	TGTGCCATCAGTGAGTCCGCGGGGGAGTACGAGCAGTACTTC
TRBJ1-6	TRBV6-2/TRBV6-3	-	-	CASSYRGASPLHF	TGTGCCAGCAGTTACCGGGGGGCCTCACCCCTCCACTTT
TRBJ2-1	TRBV11-1	TRBD2	few	CASSLAGGPRWDEQFF	TGTGCCAGCAGCTTAGCGGGAGGGCCGAGGTGGGATGAGCAGTTCTTC
TRBJ1-6	TRBV7-9	TRBD1	many	CATNTGQGNSPLHF	TGTGCCACCAACACCGGACAGGGAAATTCACCCCTCCACTTT
TRBJ2-7	TRBV7-8	-	few	CASSLGVRASDYEQYF	TGTGCCAGCAGCTTAGGTGTAAGGGCGTCGGATTATGAGCAGTACTTC
TRBJ1-1	TRBV16	-	many	CASSQSAGSTEAFF	TGTGCCAGCAGCCAATCGGCAGGCTCCACTGAAGCTTTCTTT
TRBJ1-1	TRBV11-2	-	many	CASSLDAGAPAFF	TGTGCCAGCAGCTTAGATGCAGGGGCTCCGGCTTTCTTT
TRBJ2-1	TRBV19	-	-	CASSSAQGVNEQFF	TGTGCCAGTAGTAGCGCGCAGGGTGTAAATGAGCAGTTCTTC
TRBJ2-7	TRBV29-1	-	-	CSVEDQGGASKQYF	TGCAGCGTTGAAGATCAGGGAGGAGCCTCCAAGCAGTACTTC
TRBJ2-1	TRBV6-2/TRBV6-3	-	-	CASSYYLATGQFF	TGTGCCAGCAGTTACTATCTAGCGACGGGCCAGTTCTTC
TRBJ2-5	TRBV29-1	-	-	CSVVQGAETQYF	TGCAGCGTCGTACAGGGCGCAGAGACCCAGTACTTC
TRBJ2-5	TRBV3-1	-	-	CASTRGADPKETQYF	TGTGCCAGCACCAGGGGTGCGGATCCTAAAGAGACCCAGTACTTC
TRBJ2-3	TRBV5-1	TRBD2	-	CASSAAGYTDTQYF	TGCGCCAGCAGCGCAGCGGGGTACACAGATACGCAGTATTTT
TRBJ1-1	TRBV12-3/TRBV12-4	-	few	CASSKGVGTEAFF	TGTGCCAGCAGTAAGGGGGTTGGAACTGAAGCTTTCTTT
TRBJ2-5	TRBV4-1	-	few	CASSQDPDRLEKGTQYF	TGCGCCAGCAGCCAAGACCCTGACAGGCTCGAGAAGGGGACCCAGTACTTC
TRBJ1-5	TRBV12-3/TRBV12-4	-	-	CASSYDGQPQHF	TGTGCCAGCAGTTATGATGGGCAGCCCCAGCATTTT
TRBJ1-1	TRBV6-2/TRBV6-3	-	many	CASSRHTMNTEAFF	TGTGCCAGCAGTCGACATACGATGAACACTGAAGCTTTCTTT
TRBJ1-6	TRBV28	-	-	CASSFADRRPYSPLHF	TGTGCCAGCAGTTTCGCCGACAGGAGACCATATTCACCCCTCCACTTT
TRBJ2-3	TRBV20-1	-	few	CSANRRFRSTDTQYF	TGCAGTGCTAATCGCCGTTTTCGGAGCACAGATACGCAGTATTTT
TRBJ2-1	TRBV28	-	-	CASTSGYNEQFF	TGTGCCAGCACTTCCGGGTACAATGAGCAGTTCTTC
TRBJ2-1	TRBV28	-	-	CASRDSPLDEQFF	TGTGCCAGCAGGGACAGCCCCTTGGATGAGCAGTTCTTC
TRBJ2-7	TRBV30	TRBD2	many	CAWMIAGGYEQYF	TGTGCCTGGATGATCGCGGGGGGCTACGAGCAGTACTTC
TRBJ1-5	TRBV18	-	few	CASSPGNQPQHF	TGTGCCAGCTCACCAGGGAATCAGCCCCAGCATTTT
TRBJ1-2	TRBV7-2	-	-	CASSSDRIYGYTF	TGTGCCAGCAGCTCGGACAGAATCTATGGCTACACCTTC
TRBJ2-7	TRBV21-1	-	-	CASSKEARHPYEQYF	TGTGCCAGCAGCAAAGAGGCACGTCACCCTTACGAGCAGTACTTC
TRBJ2-7	TRBV5-1	TRBD1	-	CASQFGTASYEQYF	TGCGCCAGCCAATTCGGGACAGCATCCTACGAGCAGTACTTC
TRBJ1-6	TRBV5-1	-	-	CASSLSGPYNSPLHF	TGCGCCAGCAGCTTGTCGGGACCTTATAATTCACCCCTCCACTTT